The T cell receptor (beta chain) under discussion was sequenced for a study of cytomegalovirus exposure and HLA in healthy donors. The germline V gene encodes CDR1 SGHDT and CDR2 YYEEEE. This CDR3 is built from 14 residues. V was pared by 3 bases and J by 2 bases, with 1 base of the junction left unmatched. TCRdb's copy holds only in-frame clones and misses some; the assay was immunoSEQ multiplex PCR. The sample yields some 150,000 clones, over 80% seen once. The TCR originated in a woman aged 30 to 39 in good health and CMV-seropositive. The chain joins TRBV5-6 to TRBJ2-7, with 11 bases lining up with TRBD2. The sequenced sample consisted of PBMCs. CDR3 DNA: TGTGCCAGCAGCTCGGGACTAGCGGCCTACGAGCAGTACTTC. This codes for CASSSGLAAYEQYF.